This T cell receptor beta chain was retrieved from a study of T cell repertoires in cytomegalovirus infection. Study as a whole: It was the public TCR beta signatures that indicated both CMV infection and matching HLA type.

TCRdb used MiXCR to reprocess the reads, holding one entry per CDR3 protein. The sample records some 900,000 distinct CDR3 sequences, about 33% being singletons. Broader study findings: CMV-specific TCR beta clonotypes restricted by HLA-C dominated the ex vivo response.

This CDR3 comprises 13 residues. Germline-derived CDR1 and CDR2 are SEHNR and FQNEAQ (reference sequence). V lost 3 bases to trimming and J lost 5 bases, with 8 bases between them. This clonotype has just a few counts. Its antigen is unidentified. The source material was cultured CD8+ T cells from PBMCs, sampled from culture after CMV antigen stimulation. The J gene is TRBJ2-1, the V gene TRBV7-9; no definite D call. The clonotype originates from a human donor in good health (CMV status not recorded). Some clones in this sample may be carry-over from other donors' samples. The CDR3 spells CASSLENHNEQFF. Written as DNA, the CDR3 is TGTGCCAGCAGCTTGGAGAACCACAATGAGCAGTTCTTC. The whole variable domain, remainder taken from reference TRBV7-9 and TRBJ2-1, is DTGVSQNPRHKITKRGQNVTFRCDPISEHNRLYWYRQTLGQGPEFLTYFQNEAQLEKSRLLSDRFSAERPKGSFSTLEIQRTEQGDSAMYLCASSLENHNEQFFGPGTRLTVL.